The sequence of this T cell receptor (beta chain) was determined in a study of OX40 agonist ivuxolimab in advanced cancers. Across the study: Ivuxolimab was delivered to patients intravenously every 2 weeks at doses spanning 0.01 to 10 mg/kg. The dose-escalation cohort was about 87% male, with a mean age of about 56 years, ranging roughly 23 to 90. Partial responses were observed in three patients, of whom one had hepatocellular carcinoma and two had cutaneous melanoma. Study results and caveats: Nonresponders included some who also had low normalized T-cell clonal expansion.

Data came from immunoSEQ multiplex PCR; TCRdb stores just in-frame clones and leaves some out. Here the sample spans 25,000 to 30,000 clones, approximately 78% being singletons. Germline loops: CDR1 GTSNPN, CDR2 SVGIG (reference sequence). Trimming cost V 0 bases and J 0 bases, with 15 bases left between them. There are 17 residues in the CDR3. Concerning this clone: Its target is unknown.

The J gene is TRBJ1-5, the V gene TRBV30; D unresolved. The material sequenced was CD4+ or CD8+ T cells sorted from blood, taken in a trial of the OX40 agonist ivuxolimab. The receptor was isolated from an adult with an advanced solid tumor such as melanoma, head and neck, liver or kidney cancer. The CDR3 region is CAWSVKDRADSNQPQHF. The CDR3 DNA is TGTGCCTGGAGTGTAAAGGATCGGGCAGATAGCAATCAGCCCCAGCATTTT.